Detailed here is one T cell receptor (beta chain). No antigen is known for it. This sample stems from a study of OX40 agonist ivuxolimab in advanced cancers. Study-wide background: Patient treatment consisted of intravenous ivuxolimab administration every 2 weeks at 0.01 to 10 mg/kg. Study observations and caveats: The study found that CD8+ T cells averaged more expanded clones than CD4+. Normalized T-cell clonal expansion was also low in a subset of nonresponders. Expanded peripheral T-cell antigen specificity went undetermined.

The data were produced by immunoSEQ multiplex PCR, yet TCRdb's version contains in-frame clones alone and is incomplete. Of around 140,000 clones in the sample, about nine tenths were seen once. This CDR3 is built from 14 residues. Germline values: CDR1 SNHLY, CDR2 FYNNEI. The V and J ends lost 5 bases and 0 bases respectively, with 10 bases between them. The rearrangement links TRBV2 to TRBJ1-2; maybe TRBD1 (6 bases). The specimen was CD4+ or CD8+ T cells sorted from blood, collected in a trial of the OX40 agonist ivuxolimab. This receptor was identified in an adult with an advanced solid tumor such as melanoma, head and neck, liver or kidney cancer. CDR3 sequence (DNA): TGTGCCAGCAGTTCACAGGGAACTAACTATGGCTACACCTTC. It yields the protein CASSSQGTNYGYTF.